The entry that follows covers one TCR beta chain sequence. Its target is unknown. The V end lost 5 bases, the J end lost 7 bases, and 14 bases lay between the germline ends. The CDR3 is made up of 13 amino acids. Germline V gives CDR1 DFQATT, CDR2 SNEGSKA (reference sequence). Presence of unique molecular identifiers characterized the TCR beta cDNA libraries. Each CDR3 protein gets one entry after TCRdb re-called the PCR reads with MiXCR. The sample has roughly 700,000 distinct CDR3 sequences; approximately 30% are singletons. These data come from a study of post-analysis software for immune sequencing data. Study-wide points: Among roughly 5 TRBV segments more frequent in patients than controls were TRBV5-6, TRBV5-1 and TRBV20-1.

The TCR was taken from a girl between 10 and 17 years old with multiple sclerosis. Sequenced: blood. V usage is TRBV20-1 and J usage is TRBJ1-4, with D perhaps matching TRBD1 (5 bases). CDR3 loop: CSAGEGPSEKLFF. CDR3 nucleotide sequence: TGCAGTGCTGGGGAGGGGCCGAGTGAAAAACTGTTTTTT.